Detailed here is one T cell receptor beta chain. The antigen remains undetermined. Next came a second PCR, run for 7 to 11 cycles, which used a sample-barcoded 5' primer along with a J-beta primer mix. The template-switch adaptor was a 5' adaptor with 12 random nucleotides. It tagged each cDNA molecule. The study obtained at least 2.5 million CDR3-containing paired-end reads from every sample. TCRdb re-derived calls from the 5' RACE reads in MiXCR, one entry per CDR3 protein. Here the sample spans over 600,000 distinct CDR3 sequences, about half being singletons. The record originates from a study of blood T cells in healthy people across ages. Study-level points and caveats: Age advanced and TCR beta diversity per million T cells fell, roughly linearly. Total diversity from one million sequenced T cells was likely underestimated.

The ends lost 6 bases at V and 6 bases at J; junction bases unmatched: 8. CDR3 length equals 14 residues. Material for sequencing was blood. The receptor's source is a man older than 75 in good health. The chain couples TRBV12-3 or TRBV12-4 to TRBJ2-1; TRBD2 agrees at 7 bases. CDR3 bases: TGTGCCAGCAGCACGGGACTAACATCCAATGAGCAGTTCTTC. The encoded protein is CASSTGLTSNEQFF.